Presented here are 15 T cell receptor beta chains from one specimen sequenced in a study of cytomegalovirus exposure and HLA in healthy donors. Primers: 60 Vbeta forward and 13 Jbeta reverse. Generated by immunoSEQ multiplex PCR, the TCRdb table keeps only in-frame clones and is missing some. The table lists 150,000 or so clones, 75% to 85% of them singletons. Sequenced: PBMCs. These receptors came from a man in his fifties in good health and CMV-seronegative.

This rearrangement joins TRBV5-1 to TRBJ2-7; 11 bases fit TRBD1. In germline, CDR1 is SGHRS, CDR2 YFSETQ. The ends lost 5 bases at V and 3 bases at J; junction bases unmatched: 7. This CDR3 comprises 15 residues. For the CDR3, the DNA is TGCGCCAGCAGGACCTCGGGACAGGGGGACTACGAGCAGTACTTC. It is translated as CASRTSGQGDYEQYF.

This chain uses TRBV21-1 with TRBJ2-5; the table names TRBD2, a call not compared with the DNA. TRBV21-1 is annotated as a pseudogene. The CDR3 contains 14 residues. CDR3: CASITLGRAETQYF. The CDR3 DNA follows: TGTGCCAGCATCACACTAGGAAGGGCAGAGACCCAGTACTTC.

This clone was counted a single time. This chain joins TRBV12-5 and TRBJ1-5; D remains unclear. V dropped 2 bases and J dropped 7 bases, with 9 bases sitting between them. The CDR3 spans 13 residues. CDR1 is LGHNT, CDR2 FRNRAP, per germline. The CDR3 DNA follows: TGTGCTAGTGGTTTGAGGGAGGGCCAGCCCCAGCATTTT. This encodes CASGLREGQPQHF. Variable domain in full (rest from reference TRBV12-5 and TRBJ1-5): DARVTQTPRHKVTEMGQEVTMRCQPILGHNTVFWYRQTMMQGLELLAYFRNRAPLDDSGMPKDRFSAEMPDATLATLKIQPSEPRDSAVYFCASGLREGQPQHFGDGTRLSIL.

The rearrangement links TRBV5-4 to TRBJ1-2; D is unresolved. The V gene lost 4 bases and the J gene lost 5 bases, with 9 bases spanning the gap. This CDR3 is built from 12 residues. Germline V lookup: CDR1 SGHNT, CDR2 YYREEE (reference sequence). CDR3 loop: CASSPTGYGYTF. The CDR3 DNA is TGTGCCAGCAGCCCCACCGGGTATGGCTACACCTTC.

The chain joins TRBV12-5 to TRBJ2-2; D may be TRBD1 (6 bases). Per the germline V gene, CDR1 is LGHNT and CDR2 is FRNRAP. V was clipped by 1 base and J by 6 bases, with 12 bases between them. The CDR3 runs to 15 residues. The CDR3 region has the DNA TGTGCTAGTGGTTTGGACAGGGTTAAGTCCGGGGAGCTGTTTTTT. This gives the protein CASGLDRVKSGELFF.

Here the CDR3 reads CASSLDRAGELFF. The CDR3 DNA reads TGTGCCAGCAGTTTAGATCGCGCTGGGGAGCTGTTTTTT. The V call is TRBV27, the J call TRBJ2-2; D gene ambiguous. Germline-derived CDR1 and CDR2 are MNHEY and SMNVEV (reference sequence). V lost 2 bases to trimming and J lost 8 bases, with 9 bases between them. The CDR3 is 13 residues long.

The chain employs TRBV7-6 and TRBJ2-1, with D tentatively TRBD2 (6 bases). The V gene lost 2 bases and the J gene lost 5 bases, with 19 bases spanning the gap. From germline, CDR1 is SGHVS and CDR2 FNYEAQ. The CDR3 runs to 17 residues. Here the CDR3 reads CASSLLQRDLIDNEQFF. CDR3 in DNA: TGTGCCAGCAGCTTACTCCAACGGGACTTAATTGACAATGAGCAGTTCTTC. Using reference TRBV7-6 and TRBJ2-1 for the parts outside the CDR3, the full variable domain is GAGVSQSPRYKVTKRGQDVALRCDPISGHVSLYWYRQALGQGPEFLTYFNYEAQQDKSGLPNDRFSAERPEGSISTLTIQRTEQRDSAMYRCASSLLQRDLIDNEQFFGPGTRLTVL.

Turning to this clone: A junction end diverges from the germline sequence, so it may reflect a read error. The chain couples TRBV7-7 to TRBJ2-1, with 7 positions matching TRBD2. Germline CDR1 SSHAT, CDR2 FNYEAQ (reference sequence). This CDR3 has 15 residues. In DNA form, the CDR3 reads TGTGCTAGCAGCTTAAACCCCGGACTAGTGAATGAGCAGTTCTTC. Its translation is CASSLNPGLVNEQFF.

The V gene is TRBV25-1, the J gene TRBJ2-2; a weak D match, TRBD1 (6 bases). The CDR3 is 13 residues long. V dropped 6 bases and J dropped 2 bases, with 7 bases sitting between them. Germline V gene lookup returns CDR1 MGHDK and CDR2 SYGVNS. The CDR3, as DNA: TGTGCCAGCAGGGACAGAAACACCGGGGAGCTGTTTTTT. It specifies CASRDRNTGELFF. Filled out from reference TRBV25-1 and TRBJ2-2, the complete variable domain reads EADIYQTPRYLVIGTGKKITLECSQTMGHDKMYWYQQDPGMELHLIHYSYGVNSTEKGDLSSESTVSRIRTEHFPLTLESARPSHTSQYLCASRDRNTGELFFGEGSRLTVL.

The CDR3 bases are TGTGCCAGCAGCATAAACGCGGGACAGGGGAACGAGCAGTACTTC. Protein sequence: CASSINAGQGNEQYF. V usage is TRBV7-9 and J usage is TRBJ2-7; 10 nucleotides match TRBD1. J was trimmed by 5 bases and V by 5 bases; bases with no gene match: 9. The CDR3 is made up of 15 amino acids. Looked up from germline, CDR1 is SEHNR and CDR2 is FQNEAQ (reference sequence). The complete variable domain, with remaining parts taken from reference TRBV7-9 and TRBJ2-7, reads DTGVSQNPRHKITKRGQNVTFRCDPISEHNRLYWYRQTLGQGPEFLTYFQNEAQLEKSRLLSDRFSAERPKGSFSTLEIQRTEQGDSAMYLCASSINAGQGNEQYFGPGTRLTVT.

The chain combines TRBV6-5 with TRBJ1-1, with D tentatively TRBD1 (5 bases). With 0 bases removed from V and 4 bases from J, the gap between germline ends came to 12 bases. The CDR3 totals 15 residues. Germline lookup yields CDR1 MNHEY and CDR2 SVGAGI. CDR3 protein: CASSYSRAGGTEAFF. CDR3 sequence (DNA): TGTGCCAGCAGTTACTCAAGGGCCGGGGGCACTGAAGCTTTCTTT.

The chain uses TRBV7-3 and TRBJ1-4; a possible D gene is TRBD1 (5 bases). V dropped 1 base and J dropped 3 bases, with 9 bases sitting between them. CDR3 size: 15 residues. Germline V lookup: CDR1 SGHTA, CDR2 FQGTGA. The CDR3 DNA reads as TGTGCCAGCAGCTTAAACGGGGGAGCTAATGAAAAACTGTTTTTT. Translating gives CASSLNGGANEKLFF.

This chain uses TRBV11-2 with TRBJ1-5; 7 bases align to TRBD1. Germline trimming cut 5 bases from V and 0 bases from J; bases unmatched to any gene: 4. Germline assignment: CDR1 SGHAT and CDR2 FQNNGV. This CDR3 is 15 amino acids long. CDR3 loop: CASSIQGNSNQPQHF. The CDR3 nucleotides are TGTGCCAGCAGCATACAGGGGAATAGCAATCAGCCCCAGCATTTT.

In nucleotides, the CDR3 is TGTGCCAGCAGCCAAGGACAGGGGGAAACTAATGAAAAACTGTTTTTT. This codes for CASSQGQGETNEKLFF. The chain uses TRBV4-2 and TRBJ1-4, with 9 bases matching TRBD1. The CDR3 is 16 residues long. The junction had 1 base not matched to a gene; V was cut back by 1 base and J by 1 base. The V gene's germline CDR1 is LGHNA and CDR2 YNFKEQ.

This chain links TRBV10-2 with TRBJ2-7, with TRBD1 as a possible D gene (5 bases). V shed 2 bases and J shed 11 bases, with 13 bases lying between them. In germline, CDR1 is WSHSY, CDR2 SAAADI. CDR3 length: 12 residues. The CDR3, as DNA: TGCGCCAGCAGTGAGGAGCCCAGGGCGGAGTACTTC. Its protein is CASSEEPRAEYF.